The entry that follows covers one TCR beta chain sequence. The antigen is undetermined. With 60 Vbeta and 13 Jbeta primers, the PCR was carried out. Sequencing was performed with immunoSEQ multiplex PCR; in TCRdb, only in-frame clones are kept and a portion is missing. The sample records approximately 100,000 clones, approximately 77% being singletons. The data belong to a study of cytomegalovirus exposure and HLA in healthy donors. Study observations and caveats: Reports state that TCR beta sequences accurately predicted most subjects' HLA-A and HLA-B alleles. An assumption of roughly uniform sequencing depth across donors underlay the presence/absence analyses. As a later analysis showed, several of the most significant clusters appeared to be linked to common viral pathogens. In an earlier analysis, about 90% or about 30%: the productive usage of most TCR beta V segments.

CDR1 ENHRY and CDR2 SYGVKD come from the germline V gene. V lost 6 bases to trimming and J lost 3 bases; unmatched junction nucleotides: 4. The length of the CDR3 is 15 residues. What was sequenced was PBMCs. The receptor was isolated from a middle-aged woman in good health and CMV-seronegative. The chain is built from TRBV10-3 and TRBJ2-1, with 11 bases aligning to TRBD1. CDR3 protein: CAISEGTGGYNEQFF. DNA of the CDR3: TGTGCCATCAGCGAGGGGACAGGGGGCTACAATGAGCAGTTCTTC.